The source of this T cell receptor beta chain is a study of cytomegalovirus exposure and HLA in healthy donors. Study as a whole: According to later analysis, the same platform produced the 130 or so validation and 666 first-cohort repertoires.

In the case of this clone: Antigen unknown.

Germline assignment: CDR1 MGHDK and CDR2 SYGVNS. V gave up 4 bases and J gave up 4 bases, with 10 bases separating them. The CDR3 spans 13 residues. Study-wide findings and caveats: It was reported that the classifier diagnosed cytomegalovirus status with high specificity and sensitivity in both the original and validation cohorts.

TCRdb's table, derived via immunoSEQ multiplex PCR, lists solely in-frame clones and lacks some. This table has about 160,000 clones, 70% to 90% appearing once. The receptor's source is a man aged 30-40 years in good health and CMV-seropositive. The V gene is TRBV25-1, the J gene TRBJ1-2; D might be TRBD1 (5 bases). Sequencing was performed on PBMCs. CDR3 sequence (DNA): TGTGCCAGCAGTGCCAAGACAGTCTATGGCTACACCTTC. Translated: CASSAKTVYGYTF.